The 22 T cell receptor beta chains below all came from one sample that was sequenced in a study of blood T cells in healthy people across ages (dated by TCRdb to the mid-2010s). Libraries were prepared through 5' RACE. The run used an Illumina HiSeq 2500. A second roughly 6 to 12 cycle PCR used a sample-barcoded 5' primer and a J-beta primer mix. Using fastp trimming at Q25 and MiXCR clonotype assembly, TCRdb reanalyzed the public sequencing data and kept in-frame beta chains. Each entry merges the rows of one CDR3 protein and shows their most common DNA and genes. The sample table shows around 1,500,000 distinct CDR3 sequences, and around two fifths are seen once. The ten largest account for around 8% of the sample. Sequencing was carried out using blood. Receptors originate from a young woman in good health.

The genes are TRBV3-1 and TRBJ2-7; maybe TRBD2 (6 bases). This CDR3 comprises 15 residues. Trimming pared 3 bases from V and 3 bases from J, leaving 15 bases between. Germline CDR1 is LGHDT and CDR2 is YNNKEL (reference sequence). CDR3 sequence: CASSHYNGGNYEQYF. The CDR3 DNA is TGTGCCAGCAGCCACTACAACGGGGGAAACTACGAGCAGTACTTC.

This clonotype has at least ten counts. V usage is TRBV29-1 and J usage is TRBJ1-1, with TRBD1 matching 8 bases. The V and J ends lost 6 bases and 2 bases, in that order; junction bases with no gene match: 5. Looked up from germline, CDR1 is SQVTM and CDR2 is ANQGSEA. The CDR3 is made up of 13 amino acids. The CDR3 DNA reads as TGCAGCGTGATGGACAGGGCAAACACTGAAGCTTTCTTT. Translated, it gives CSVMDRANTEAFF.

The chain has TRBV25-1 and TRBJ2-5; TRBD2 matches at 7 bases. Germline CDR1 and CDR2: MGHDK and SYGVNS. This CDR3 has 16 residues. After removal of 1 base from V and 4 bases from J, the junction contained 9 bases not matched to a gene. As DNA, the CDR3 is TGTGCCAGCAGTGAATCGGGTGCGGGAGCGCGAGAGACCCAGTACTTC. Translated, it gives CASSESGAGARETQYF.

CDR3 loop: CASSLYSGTAATNEKLFF. CDR3 nucleotides: TGTGCCAGCAGCCTCTATTCCGGGACAGCTGCAACTAATGAAAAACTGTTTTTT. The V gene is TRBV4-2, the J gene TRBJ1-4; TRBD1 agrees at 7 bases. Trimming cost V 4 bases and J 0 bases; bases outside gene matches: 11. The germline gives CDR1 LGHNA, CDR2 YNFKEQ. The CDR3 sequence is 18 residues long.

This clonotype was picked up many times. The chain employs TRBV4-1 and TRBJ2-4; perhaps TRBD2 as D (7 bases). Trimming pared 2 bases from V and 5 bases from J, leaving 16 bases between. From germline, CDR1 is MGHRA and CDR2 YSYEKL. The CDR3 is made up of 16 amino acids. CDR3 sequence: CASSQRRLGGENIQYF. Written as DNA, the CDR3 is TGCGCCAGCAGCCAAAGGAGGCTAGGGGGGGAAAACATTCAGTACTTC.

The chain employs TRBV7-8 and TRBJ2-6; the D is unclear. The germline V and J ends were trimmed by 9 bases and 1 base, with 10 bases remaining between them. The CDR3 contains 14 residues. Germline V gene data show CDR1 as SGHVS and CDR2 as FQNEAQ. Written as DNA, the CDR3 is TGTGCCAGTGGATTTTTATCTGGGGCCAACGTCCTGACTTTC. It yields the protein CASGFLSGANVLTF.

This chain uses TRBV7-9 with TRBJ2-3; TRBD1 matches at 7 bases. Germline CDR1 and CDR2: SEHNR and FQNEAQ (reference sequence). V dropped 5 bases and J dropped 6; count of bases not matched to a gene: 11. This CDR3 comprises 15 residues. The CDR3 reads CASSPQGTIRDTQYF. The CDR3 bases are TGTGCCAGCAGCCCACAGGGGACCATTCGGGATACGCAGTATTTT.

J is TRBJ2-7 and V is TRBV18, with a possible D match to TRBD1 (5 bases). The CDR3 has 14 residues. Per the germline V gene, CDR1 is KGHSH and CDR2 is LQKENI. V lost 3 bases and J 7 bases, leaving 16 bases between the germline ends. The CDR3 loop reads CASSPGRGFEEQYF. CDR3 nucleotides: TGTGCCAGCTCACCGGGGCGAGGATTCGAAGAGCAGTACTTC.

V usage is TRBV29-1 and J usage is TRBJ1-2; TRBD1 agrees at 11 bases. The CDR3 is 14 amino acids. Per the germline V gene, CDR1 is SQVTM and CDR2 is ANQGSEA. The V gene end was trimmed by 1 base and the J gene end by 7 bases; junction bases not matched to a gene: 5. This CDR3 reads CSVEGDRGEGGYTF. DNA for the CDR3: TGCAGCGTTGAAGGGGACAGGGGGGAGGGTGGCTACACCTTC. Full variable domain (remainder filled in from reference TRBV29-1 and TRBJ1-2): SAVISQKPSRDICQRGTSLTIQCQVDSQVTMMFWYRQQPGQSLTLIATANQGSEATYESGFVIDKFPISRPNLTFSTLTVSNMSPEDSSIYLCSVEGDRGEGGYTFGSGTRLTVV.

This clonotype was observed a handful of times. This sequence joins TRBV29-1 and TRBJ1-1; 11 positions match TRBD1. The CDR3 is 18 residues long. In germline, CDR1 is SQVTM, CDR2 ANQGSEA. Trimming removed 4 bases from V and 2 bases from J; junction bases left unmatched: 15. CDR3 region: CSVARWTGGMSRNTEAFF. CDR3 coding DNA: TGCAGCGTTGCGAGATGGACAGGGGGCATGAGTAGAAACACTGAAGCTTTCTTT.

The chain couples TRBV4-1 to TRBJ2-5; tentatively, D is TRBD1 (6 bases). The end of the DNA is better explained by TRBJ2-7, so the J call may be wrong. The CDR3 sequence is 17 residues long. Germline V gives CDR1 MGHRA, CDR2 YSYEKL. The CDR3 DNA reads as TGCGCCAGCAGCCAAGAGAGGGGGTCGGGCTTTAGAAACGAGCAGTACTTC. Protein: CASSQERGSGFRNEQYF.

In this sample, this clonotype turned up a few times. The chain employs TRBV25-1 and TRBJ1-6, with D uncertain. Trimming cost V 3 bases and J 7 bases, with 13 bases left between them. From germline, CDR1 is MGHDK and CDR2 SYGVNS. This CDR3 region has 15 residues. In DNA form, the CDR3 reads TGTGCCAGCAGTGAGTCGGGTTTTAAGAATTCACCCCTCCACTTT. It is translated as CASSESGFKNSPLHF.

In this sample, this clonotype turned up a few times. The CDR3 DNA follows: TGTGCCAGCAGCCTACGCCGATACTGGGAGACCCAGTACTTC. This gives the protein CASSLRRYWETQYF. The V and J genes are TRBV28 and TRBJ2-5; no firm D call. Per germline, CDR1 MDHEN and CDR2 SYDVKM. The CDR3 length is 14 residues. Between the trimmed V and J ends, which lost 6 bases and 5 bases, there was a span of 16 bases.

In its sample, this clonotype was seen a few times. V is TRBV24-1 and J is TRBJ2-1; possibly TRBD2 for D (6 bases). Per the germline V gene, CDR1 is KGHDR and CDR2 is SFDVKD. Trimming stripped 3 bases from V and 4 bases from J, with 12 bases between. The CDR3 consists of 15 residues. DNA of the CDR3: TGTGCCACCAGTGATGGGGGGAGAACATACAATGAGCAGTTCTTC. Its protein product is CATSDGGRTYNEQFF.

This clonotype was seen a few times. The chain combines TRBV6-5 with TRBJ1-2; 8 bases map to TRBD1. J gave up 2 bases and V 6 bases, and 11 bases lay outside the gene matches. Germline V CDR1 and CDR2: MNHEY, SVGAGI. The CDR3 extends over 16 amino acids. This CDR3 reads CASSPNRQGRNYGYTF. The CDR3 DNA follows: TGTGCCAGCAGCCCCAACCGACAGGGGAGGAACTATGGCTACACCTTC.

The J gene is TRBJ2-1, the V gene TRBV5-5; the D gene is possibly TRBD1 (6 bases). Per the germline V gene, CDR1 is SGHKS and CDR2 is YYEKEE (reference sequence). V lost 0 bases, J lost 6 bases, and 19 bases lay in between. CDR3 length: 17 residues. CDR3 coding DNA: TGTGCCAGCAGCTTGGCTCAGGCCAGGGGTAACTTCAATGAGCAGTTCTTC. Residues: CASSLAQARGNFNEQFF.

The chain uses TRBV6-6 and TRBJ2-5; tentatively, D is TRBD1 (6 bases). This CDR3 spans 15 amino acids. CDR1 is MNHNY and CDR2 is SVGAGI in the germline V gene (reference sequence). V was cut by 4 bases and J by 5 bases, with 17 bases left in between. CDR3 bases: TGTGCCAGCAGTTTCACAGACGGGACAATTGAGACCCAGTACTTC. Translating gives CASSFTDGTIETQYF.

The J gene is TRBJ2-1, the V gene TRBV5-8; D is perhaps TRBD2 (7 bases). The CDR3 consists of 17 residues. Germline V lookup: CDR1 SGHTS, CDR2 YDEGEE. Trimming removed 9 bases from V and 6 bases from J, with 28 bases in between. The CDR3 reads CANYRAALAAGVNEQFF. The CDR3 region has the DNA TGTGCCAATTACAGGGCCGCCCTAGCGGCTGGAGTCAATGAGCAGTTCTTC.

This clonotype was seen only once. The chain is built from TRBV6-5 and TRBJ1-2; the D gene is possibly TRBD1 (5 bases). Trimming shortened V by 7 bases and J by 2 bases, and 11 bases separated the two germline ends. The CDR3 contains 13 residues. CDR1 and CDR2 from the germline V gene are MNHEY and SVGAGI. CDR3 in amino acids: CASTSTENYGYTF. DNA for the CDR3: TGTGCCAGCACCTCGACAGAGAACTATGGCTACACCTTC.

This clonotype was seen only a few times. The chain has TRBV3-1 and TRBJ2-1, with 8 bases fitting TRBD2. CDR1 is LGHDT, CDR2 YNNKEL, per germline (reference sequence). J was trimmed by 6 bases and V by 4 bases; bases with no gene match: 8. The length of the CDR3 is 15 residues. CDR3: CASSPLRGGPNEQFF. The DNA of the CDR3 is TGTGCCAGCAGCCCCCTTCGGGGGGGCCCCAATGAGCAGTTCTTC.

The chain recombines TRBV20-1 with TRBJ2-5; TRBD2 might be the D (6 bases). Germline CDR1 DFQATT, CDR2 SNEGSKA (reference sequence). This CDR3 contains 13 residues. V was shortened by 4 bases and J by 2 bases, with 11 bases between the two germline ends. As DNA, the CDR3 is TGCAGTGCTAAGGACTACTCTCAAGAGACCCAGTACTTC. It codes for CSAKDYSQETQYF.

The chain recombines TRBV27 with TRBJ2-3; D is possibly TRBD1 or TRBD2 (5 bases each). Germline V gives CDR1 MNHEY, CDR2 SMNVEV (reference sequence). V dropped 2 bases and J dropped 0 bases, with 15 bases sitting between them. CDR3 size: 17 residues. The DNA for the CDR3 is TGTGCCAGCAGTTTAGTAGGGGTAGGGACCAGCACAGATACGCAGTATTTT. Its translation is CASSLVGVGTSTDTQYF.